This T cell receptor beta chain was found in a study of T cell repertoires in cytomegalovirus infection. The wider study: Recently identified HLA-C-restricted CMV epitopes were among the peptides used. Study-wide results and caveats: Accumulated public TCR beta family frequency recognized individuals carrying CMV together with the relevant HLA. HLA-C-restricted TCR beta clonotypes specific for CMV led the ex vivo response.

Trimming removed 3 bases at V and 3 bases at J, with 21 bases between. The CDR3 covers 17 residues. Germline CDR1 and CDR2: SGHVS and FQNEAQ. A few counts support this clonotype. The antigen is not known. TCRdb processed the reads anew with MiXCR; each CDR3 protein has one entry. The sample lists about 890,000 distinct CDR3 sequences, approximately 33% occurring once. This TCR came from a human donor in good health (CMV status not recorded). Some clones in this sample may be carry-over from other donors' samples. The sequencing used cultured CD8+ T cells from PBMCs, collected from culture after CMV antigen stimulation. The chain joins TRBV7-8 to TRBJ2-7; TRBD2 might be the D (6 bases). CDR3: CASSFVDSSPGVYEQYF. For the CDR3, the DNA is TGTGCCAGCAGCTTTGTGGACTCGAGCCCGGGGGTCTACGAGCAGTACTTC.